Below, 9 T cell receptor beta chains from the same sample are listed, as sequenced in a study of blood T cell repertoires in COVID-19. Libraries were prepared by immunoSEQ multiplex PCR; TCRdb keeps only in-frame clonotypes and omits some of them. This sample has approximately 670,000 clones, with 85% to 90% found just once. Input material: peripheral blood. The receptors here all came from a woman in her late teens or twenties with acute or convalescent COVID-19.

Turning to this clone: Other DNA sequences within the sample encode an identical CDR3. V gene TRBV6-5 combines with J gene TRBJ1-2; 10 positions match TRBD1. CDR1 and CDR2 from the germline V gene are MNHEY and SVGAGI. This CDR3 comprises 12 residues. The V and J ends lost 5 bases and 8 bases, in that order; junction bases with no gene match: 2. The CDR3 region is CASSPTGGGYTF. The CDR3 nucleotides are TGTGCCAGCAGTCCGACAGGGGGCGGCTACACCTTC.

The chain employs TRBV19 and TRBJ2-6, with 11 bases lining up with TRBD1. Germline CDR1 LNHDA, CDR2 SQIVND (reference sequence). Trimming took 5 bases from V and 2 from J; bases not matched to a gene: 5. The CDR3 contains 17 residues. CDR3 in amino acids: CASSAGQGDAGANVLTF. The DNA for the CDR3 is TGTGCCAGTAGTGCGGGACAGGGGGACGCTGGGGCCAACGTCCTGACTTTC.

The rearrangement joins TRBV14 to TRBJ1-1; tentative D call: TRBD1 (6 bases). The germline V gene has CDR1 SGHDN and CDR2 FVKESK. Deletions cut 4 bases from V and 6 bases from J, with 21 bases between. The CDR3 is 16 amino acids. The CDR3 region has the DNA TGTGCCAGCAGCCCCCCGGGGGGGGGCCTGAATGCTGAAGCTTTCTTT. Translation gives CASSPPGGGLNAEAFF. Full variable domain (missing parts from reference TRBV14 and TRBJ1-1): EAGVTQFPSHSVIEKGQTVTLRCDPISGHDNLYWYRRVMGKEIKFLLHFVKESKQDESGMPNNRFLAERTGGTYSTLKVQPAELEDSGVYFCASSPPGGGLNAEAFFGQGTRLTVV.

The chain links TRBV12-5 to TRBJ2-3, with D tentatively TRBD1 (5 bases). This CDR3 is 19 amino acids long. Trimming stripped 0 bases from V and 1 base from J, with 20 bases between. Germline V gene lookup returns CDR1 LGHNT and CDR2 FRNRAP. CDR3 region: CASGLVLETRDSRTDTQYF. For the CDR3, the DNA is TGTGCTAGTGGTTTGGTATTGGAAACCCGTGACAGTCGCACAGATACGCAGTATTTT.

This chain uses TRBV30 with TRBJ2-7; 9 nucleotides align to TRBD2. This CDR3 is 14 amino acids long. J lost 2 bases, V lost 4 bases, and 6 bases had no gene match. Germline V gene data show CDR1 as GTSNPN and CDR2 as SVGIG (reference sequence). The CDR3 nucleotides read TGTGCCTGGATGACTAGCGGAAGACCCTACGAGCAGTACTTC. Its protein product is CAWMTSGRPYEQYF.

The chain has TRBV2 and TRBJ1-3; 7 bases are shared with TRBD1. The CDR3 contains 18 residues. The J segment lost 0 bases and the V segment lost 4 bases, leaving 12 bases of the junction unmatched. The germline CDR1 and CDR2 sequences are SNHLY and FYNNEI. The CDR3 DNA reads TGTGCCAGCAGTGCCACCGGGACAGAGGTTCACTCTGGAAACACCATATATTTT. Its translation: CASSATGTEVHSGNTIYF.

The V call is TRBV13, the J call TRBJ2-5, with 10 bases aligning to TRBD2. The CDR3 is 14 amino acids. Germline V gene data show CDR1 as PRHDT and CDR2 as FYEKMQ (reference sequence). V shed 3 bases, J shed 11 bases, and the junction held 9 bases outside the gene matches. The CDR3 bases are TGTGCCAGCAGCTTCCATACTAGCGGGGTCGGGCAGTACTTC. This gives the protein CASSFHTSGVGQYF.

CDR3 amino acids: CASRQDRVGEKLFF. The CDR3, as DNA: TGCGCCAGCAGACAAGACAGGGTGGGTGAAAAACTGTTTTTT. This chain connects TRBV5-1 to TRBJ1-4, with 7 bases identical to TRBD1. This CDR3 has 14 residues. The germline gives CDR1 SGHRS, CDR2 YFSETQ. With V trimmed by 5 bases and J by 7 bases, 8 bases remained unmatched.

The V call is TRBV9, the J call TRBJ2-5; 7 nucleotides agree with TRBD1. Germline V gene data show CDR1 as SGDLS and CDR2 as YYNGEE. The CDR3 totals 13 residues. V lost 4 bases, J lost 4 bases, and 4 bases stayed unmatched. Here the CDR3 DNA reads TGTGCCAGCAGCCCCCGGGACAGAGAGACCCAGTACTTC. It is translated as CASSPRDRETQYF.